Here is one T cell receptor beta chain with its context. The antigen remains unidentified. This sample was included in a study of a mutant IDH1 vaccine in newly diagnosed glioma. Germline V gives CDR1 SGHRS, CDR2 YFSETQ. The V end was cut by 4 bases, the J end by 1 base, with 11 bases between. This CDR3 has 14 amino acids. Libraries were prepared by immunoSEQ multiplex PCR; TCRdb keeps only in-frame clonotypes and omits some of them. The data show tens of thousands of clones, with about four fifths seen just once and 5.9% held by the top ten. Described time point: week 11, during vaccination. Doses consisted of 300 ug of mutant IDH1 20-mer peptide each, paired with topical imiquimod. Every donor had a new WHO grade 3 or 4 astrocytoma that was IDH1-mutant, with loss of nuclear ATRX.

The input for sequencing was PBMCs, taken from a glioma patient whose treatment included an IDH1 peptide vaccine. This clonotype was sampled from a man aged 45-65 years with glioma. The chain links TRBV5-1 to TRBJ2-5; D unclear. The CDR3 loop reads CASSNGDSQETQYF. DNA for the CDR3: TGCGCCAGCAGCAATGGGGATTCCCAAGAGACCCAGTACTTC.